The rows below give T cell receptor beta chains drawn from one sample of a study of Ad26.COV2.S vaccination and SARS-CoV-2 variants. Clones were sequenced by immunoSEQ multiplex PCR, and TCRdb holds only the in-frame ones, with some missing. Here the sample spans 400,000 or so clones, about 88% being singletons. The starting material was peripheral blood, obtained in a trial of Ad26.COV2.S vaccine versus placebo. The receptors were sampled from a person between 18 and 65 years old who received the Ad26.COV2.S COVID-19 vaccine or a placebo. Both conserved end residues are part of each CDR3. Fields, in order: clone size, D gene, V gene, J gene, CDR3 protein, CDR3 DNA. D genes are given only for firm matches. Clone size is not always given. Where it is, it says once, few, many or a class for expanded clones.

size: .
D: TRBD1
V: TRBV30
J: TRBJ1-2
CDR3: CAWSVLGGQGGYGYTF
DNA: TGTGCCTGGAGTGTACTAGGGGGACAGGGGGGTTATGGCTACACCTTC

size: once
D: .
V: TRBV11-2
J: TRBJ2-5
CDR3: CASSPFPRAEETQYF
DNA: TGTGCCAGCAGCCCCTTCCCCCGAGCTGAAGAGACCCAGTACTTC

size: .
D: .
V: TRBV2
J: TRBJ1-5
CDR3: CASSATPSNQPQHF
DNA: TGTGCCAGCAGTGCGACCCCTAGCAATCAGCCCCAGCATTTT

size: .
D: TRBD1
V: TRBV7-9
J: TRBJ1-4
CDR3: CASSLTNPGQGATNEKLFF
DNA: TGTGCCAGCAGCCTTACCAACCCGGGACAGGGTGCAACTAATGAAAAACTGTTTTTT

size: .
D: .
V: TRBV27
J: TRBJ2-7
CDR3: CASSPDARAHEQYF
DNA: TGTGCCAGCAGTCCCGACGCCAGGGCCCACGAGCAGTACTTC

size: .
D: .
V: TRBV2
J: TRBJ2-7
CDR3: CASSGVSYEQYF
DNA: TGTGCCAGCAGTGGCGTCTCCTACGAGCAGTACTTC

size: .
D: .
V: TRBV7-2
J: TRBJ1-6
CDR3: CASSLAQEQPLHF
DNA: TGTGCCAGCAGCTTAGCACAGGAACAACCCCTCCACTTT

size: .
D: TRBD1
V: TRBV11-2
J: TRBJ1-1
CDR3: CASSLGTDTEAFF
DNA: TGTGCCAGCAGCCTGGGGACAGACACTGAAGCTTTCTTT

size: .
D: .
V: TRBV24-1
J: TRBJ2-5
CDR3: CATSGAGQETQYF
DNA: TGTGCCACCAGTGGGGCAGGGCAAGAGACCCAGTACTTC

size: once
D: TRBD1
V: TRBV27
J: TRBJ2-7
CDR3: CATFGQGTYEQYF
DNA: TGTGCCACCTTCGGACAGGGAACCTACGAGCAGTACTTC

size: .
D: .
V: TRBV29-1
J: TRBJ2-3
CDR3: CSVADLRADTQYF
DNA: TGCAGCGTTGCGGACCTTAGAGCAGATACGCAGTATTTT

size: .
D: .
V: TRBV5-1
J: TRBJ1-4
CDR3: CASSPGGGFGEKLFF
DNA: TGCGCCAGCAGCCCAGGTGGGGGATTCGGTGAAAAACTGTTTTTT

size: many
D: .
V: TRBV19
J: TRBJ2-2
CDR3: CASSPPSDTGELFF
DNA: TGTGCCAGTAGTCCCCCCTCGGACACCGGGGAGCTGTTTTTT

size: .
D: TRBD1
V: TRBV2
J: TRBJ1-2
CDR3: CASTQQGISYGYTF
DNA: TGTGCCAGCACCCAACAGGGGATTAGCTATGGCTACACCTTC

size: .
D: .
V: TRBV29-1
J: TRBJ2-1
CDR3: CSAGGAISNEQFF
DNA: TGCAGCGCTGGGGGGGCCATTTCCAATGAGCAGTTCTTC

size: .
D: .
V: TRBV20-1
J: TRBJ1-5
CDR3: CSASGQYSNQPQHF
DNA: TGCAGTGCTAGTGGGCAGTATAGCAATCAGCCCCAGCATTTT